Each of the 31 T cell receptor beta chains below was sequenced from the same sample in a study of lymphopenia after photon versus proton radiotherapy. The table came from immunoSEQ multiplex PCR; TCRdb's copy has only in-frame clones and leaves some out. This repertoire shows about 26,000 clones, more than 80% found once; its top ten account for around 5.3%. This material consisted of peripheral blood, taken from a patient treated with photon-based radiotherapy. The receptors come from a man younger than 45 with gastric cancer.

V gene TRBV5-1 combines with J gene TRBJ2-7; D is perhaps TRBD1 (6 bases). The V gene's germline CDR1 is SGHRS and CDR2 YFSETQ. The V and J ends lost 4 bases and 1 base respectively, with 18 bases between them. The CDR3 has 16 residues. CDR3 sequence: CASSQMTGSISYEQYF. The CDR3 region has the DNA TGCGCCAGCAGCCAAATGACAGGTTCAATATCCTACGAGCAGTACTTC.

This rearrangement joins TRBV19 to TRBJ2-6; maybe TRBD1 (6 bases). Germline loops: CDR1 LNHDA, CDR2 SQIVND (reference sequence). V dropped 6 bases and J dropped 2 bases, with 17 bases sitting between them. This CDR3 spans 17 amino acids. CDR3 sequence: CASRSNSGDPGANVLTF. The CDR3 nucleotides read TGTGCCAGTAGAAGCAACTCAGGGGACCCTGGGGCCAACGTCCTGACTTTC.

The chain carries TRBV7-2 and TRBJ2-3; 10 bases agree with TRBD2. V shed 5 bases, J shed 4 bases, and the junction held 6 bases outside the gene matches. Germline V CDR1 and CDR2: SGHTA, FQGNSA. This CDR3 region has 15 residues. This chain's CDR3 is CASSLQRGGPDTQYF. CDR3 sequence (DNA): TGTGCCAGCAGCCTCCAGCGGGGGGGCCCAGATACGCAGTATTTT.

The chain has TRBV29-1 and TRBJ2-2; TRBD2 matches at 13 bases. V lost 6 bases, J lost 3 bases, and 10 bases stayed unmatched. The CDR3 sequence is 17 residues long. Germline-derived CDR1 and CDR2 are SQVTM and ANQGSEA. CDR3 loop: CSVLGLAGALHTGELFF. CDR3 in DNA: TGCAGCGTACTCGGACTAGCGGGAGCCCTTCACACCGGGGAGCTGTTTTTT.

The CDR3 loop reads CASGRREETQYF. The CDR3 region has the DNA TGTGCCAGCGGTCGAAGGGAAGAGACCCAGTACTTC. The chain combines TRBV2 with TRBJ2-5; D unclear. V dropped 8 bases and J dropped 3 bases, with 10 bases sitting between them. The CDR3 runs 12 residues. Germline V gene sequence: CDR1 SNHLY, CDR2 FYNNEI. Looking up the rest from reference TRBV2 and TRBJ2-5 gives the full variable domain: EPEVTQTPSHQVTQMGQEVILRCVPISNHLYFYWYRQILGQKVEFLVSFYNNEISEKSEIFDDQFSVERPDGSNFTLKIRSTKLEDSAMYFCASGRREETQYFGPGTRLLVL.

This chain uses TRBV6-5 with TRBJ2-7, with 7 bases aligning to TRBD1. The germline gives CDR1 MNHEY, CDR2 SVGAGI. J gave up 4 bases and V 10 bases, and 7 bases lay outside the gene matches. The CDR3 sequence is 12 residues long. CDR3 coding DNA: TGTGCCACCAAGGACAGGACTTACGAGCAGTACTTC. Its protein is CATKDRTYEQYF.

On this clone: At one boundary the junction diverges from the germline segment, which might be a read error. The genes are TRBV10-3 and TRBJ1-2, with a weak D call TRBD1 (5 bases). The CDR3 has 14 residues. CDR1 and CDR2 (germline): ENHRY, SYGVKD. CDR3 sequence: CASSLPGDDYGYTF. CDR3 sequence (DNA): TGTGCCAGCAGTCTTCCCGGGGACGACTATGGCTACACCTTC.

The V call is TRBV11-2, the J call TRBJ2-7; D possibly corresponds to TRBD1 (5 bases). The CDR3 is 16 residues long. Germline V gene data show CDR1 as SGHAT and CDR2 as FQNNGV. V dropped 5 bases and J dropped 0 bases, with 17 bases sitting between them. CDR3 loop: CASSTPSGHRSYEQYF. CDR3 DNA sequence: TGTGCCAGCAGCACCCCCTCAGGACACCGCTCCTACGAGCAGTACTTC.

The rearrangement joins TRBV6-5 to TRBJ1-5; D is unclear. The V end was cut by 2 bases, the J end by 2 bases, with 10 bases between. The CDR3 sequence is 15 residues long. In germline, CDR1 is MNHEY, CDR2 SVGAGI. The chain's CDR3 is CASSYQVGGNQPQHF. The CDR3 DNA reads TGTGCCAGCAGTTACCAGGTTGGCGGCAATCAGCCCCAGCATTTT.

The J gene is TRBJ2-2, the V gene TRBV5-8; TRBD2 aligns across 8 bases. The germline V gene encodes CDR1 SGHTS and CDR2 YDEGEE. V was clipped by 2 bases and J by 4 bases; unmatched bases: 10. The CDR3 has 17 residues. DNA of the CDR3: TGTGCCAGCAGCTTAGTCGCGGGAGGCTTCAGCACCGGGGAGCTGTTTTTT. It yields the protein CASSLVAGGFSTGELFF.

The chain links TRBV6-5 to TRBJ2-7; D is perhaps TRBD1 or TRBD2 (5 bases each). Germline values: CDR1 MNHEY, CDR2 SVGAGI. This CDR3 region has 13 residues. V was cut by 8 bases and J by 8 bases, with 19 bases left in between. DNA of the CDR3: TGTGCCAGCCGGGGCCCGGGACCCAGCCAGCAGTACTTC. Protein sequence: CASRGPGPSQQYF.

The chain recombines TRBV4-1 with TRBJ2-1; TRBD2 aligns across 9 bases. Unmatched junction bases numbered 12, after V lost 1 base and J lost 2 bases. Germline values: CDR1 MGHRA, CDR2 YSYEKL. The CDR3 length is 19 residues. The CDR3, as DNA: TGCGCCAGCAGCCAAGGCGGGTCCCGGGCGGGGGGGCCCTACAATGAGCAGTTCTTC. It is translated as CASSQGGSRAGGPYNEQFF.

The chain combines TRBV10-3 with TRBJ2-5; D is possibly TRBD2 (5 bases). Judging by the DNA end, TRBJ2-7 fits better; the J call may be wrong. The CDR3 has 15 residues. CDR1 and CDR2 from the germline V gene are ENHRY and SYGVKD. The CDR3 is CAISDSGSSSYEQYF. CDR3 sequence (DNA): TGTGCCATCAGTGATTCGGGGAGTAGCTCCTACGAGCAGTACTTC.

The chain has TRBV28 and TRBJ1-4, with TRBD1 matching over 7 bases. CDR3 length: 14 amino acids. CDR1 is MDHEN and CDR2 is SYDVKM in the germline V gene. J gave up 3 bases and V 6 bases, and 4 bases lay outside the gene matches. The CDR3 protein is CASRPGGANEKLFF. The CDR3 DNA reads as TGTGCCAGCAGACCAGGGGGTGCTAATGAAAAACTGTTTTTT.

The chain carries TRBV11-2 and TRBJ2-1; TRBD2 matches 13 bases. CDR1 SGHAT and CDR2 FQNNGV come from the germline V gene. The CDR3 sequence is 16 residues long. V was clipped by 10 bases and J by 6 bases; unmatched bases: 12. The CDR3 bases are TGTGCCACCTCCGGACTAGCGGGAGTTGGAGCCAATGAGCAGTTCTTC. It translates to CATSGLAGVGANEQFF.

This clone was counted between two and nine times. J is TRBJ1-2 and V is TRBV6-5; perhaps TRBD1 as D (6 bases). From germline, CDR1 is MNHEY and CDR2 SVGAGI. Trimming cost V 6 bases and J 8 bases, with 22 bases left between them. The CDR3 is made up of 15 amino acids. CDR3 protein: CASRLLGGAAEGYTF. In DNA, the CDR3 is TGTGCCAGCAGGTTGTTAGGGGGGGCCGCGGAAGGCTACACCTTC.

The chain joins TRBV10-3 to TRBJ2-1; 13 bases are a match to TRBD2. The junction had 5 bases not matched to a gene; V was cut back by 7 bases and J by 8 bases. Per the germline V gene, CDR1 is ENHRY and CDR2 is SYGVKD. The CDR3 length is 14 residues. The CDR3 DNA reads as TGTGCCATCAAAGGACTAGCGGGGGTTGATGAGCAGTTCTTC. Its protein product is CAIKGLAGVDEQFF.

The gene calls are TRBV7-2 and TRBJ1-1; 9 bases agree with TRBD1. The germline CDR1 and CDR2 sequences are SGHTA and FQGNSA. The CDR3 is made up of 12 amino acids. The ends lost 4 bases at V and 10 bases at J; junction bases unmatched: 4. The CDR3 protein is CASSSNRGRAFF. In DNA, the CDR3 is TGTGCCAGCAGCTCAAACAGGGGGCGAGCTTTCTTT.

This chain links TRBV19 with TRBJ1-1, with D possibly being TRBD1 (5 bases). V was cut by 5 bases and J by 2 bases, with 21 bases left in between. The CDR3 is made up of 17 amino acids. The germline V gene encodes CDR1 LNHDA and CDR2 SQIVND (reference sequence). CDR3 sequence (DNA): TGTGCCAGTAGTCCCCACCCCGAGACAGAAGTTAACACTGAAGCTTTCTTT. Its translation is CASSPHPETEVNTEAFF.

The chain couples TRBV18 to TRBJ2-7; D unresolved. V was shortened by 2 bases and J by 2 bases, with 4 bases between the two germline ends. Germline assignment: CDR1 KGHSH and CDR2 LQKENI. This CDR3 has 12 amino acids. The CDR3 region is CASSPETYEQYF. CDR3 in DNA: TGTGCCAGCTCACCAGAGACCTACGAGCAGTACTTC.

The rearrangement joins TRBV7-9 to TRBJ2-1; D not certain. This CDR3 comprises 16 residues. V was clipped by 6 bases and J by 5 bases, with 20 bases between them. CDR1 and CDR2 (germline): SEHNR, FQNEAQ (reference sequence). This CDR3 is CASRPNFMKVDNEQFF. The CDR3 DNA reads TGTGCCAGCAGGCCAAATTTTATGAAAGTGGACAATGAGCAGTTCTTC.

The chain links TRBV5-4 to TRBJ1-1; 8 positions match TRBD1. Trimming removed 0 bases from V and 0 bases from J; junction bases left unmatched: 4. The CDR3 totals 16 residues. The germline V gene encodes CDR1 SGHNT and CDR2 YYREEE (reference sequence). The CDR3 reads CASSLGQGILNTEAFF. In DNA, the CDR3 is TGTGCCAGCAGCTTGGGACAGGGGATTCTGAACACTGAAGCTTTCTTT.

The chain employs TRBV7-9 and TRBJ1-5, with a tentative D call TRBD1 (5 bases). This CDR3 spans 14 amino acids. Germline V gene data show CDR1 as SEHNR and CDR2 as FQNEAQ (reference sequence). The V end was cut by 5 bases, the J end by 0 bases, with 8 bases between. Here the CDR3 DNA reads TGTGCCAGCAGCGTGGGGCATAGCAATCAGCCCCAGCATTTT. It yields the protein CASSVGHSNQPQHF.

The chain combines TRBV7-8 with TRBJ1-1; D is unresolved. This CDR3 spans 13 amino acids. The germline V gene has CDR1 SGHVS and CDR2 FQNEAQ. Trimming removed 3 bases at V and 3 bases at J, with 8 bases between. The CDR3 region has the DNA TGTGCCAGCAGCTTGAGGCGAGACACTGAAGCTTTCTTT. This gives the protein CASSLRRDTEAFF.

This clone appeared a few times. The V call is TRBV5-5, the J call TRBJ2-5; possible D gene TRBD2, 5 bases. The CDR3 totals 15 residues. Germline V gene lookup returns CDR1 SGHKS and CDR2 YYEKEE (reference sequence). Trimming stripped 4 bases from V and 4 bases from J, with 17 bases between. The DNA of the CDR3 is TGTGCCAGCAGCCCCCAATCGGGGAACGGAGAGACCCAGTACTTC. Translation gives CASSPQSGNGETQYF.

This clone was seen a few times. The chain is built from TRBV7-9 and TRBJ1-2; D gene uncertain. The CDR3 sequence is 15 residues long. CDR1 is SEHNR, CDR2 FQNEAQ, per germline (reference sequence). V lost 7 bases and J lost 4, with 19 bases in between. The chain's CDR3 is CASTPPPRQVYGYTF. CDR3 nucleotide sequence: TGTGCCAGCACTCCCCCTCCACGACAAGTCTATGGCTACACCTTC.

The CDR3 DNA follows: TGTGCCAGCAGTTTACTACAGGGGGGCACTGAAGCTTTCTTT. This sequence encodes CASSLLQGGTEAFF. The chain combines TRBV6-5 with TRBJ1-1; TRBD1 matches 8 bases. With V trimmed by 4 bases and J by 4 bases, 5 bases remained unmatched. This CDR3 region has 14 residues. Germline V lookup: CDR1 MNHEY, CDR2 SVGAGI.

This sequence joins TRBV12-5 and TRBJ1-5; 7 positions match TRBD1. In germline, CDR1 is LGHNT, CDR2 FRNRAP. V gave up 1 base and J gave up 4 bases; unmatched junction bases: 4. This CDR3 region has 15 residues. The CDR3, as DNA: TGTGCTAGTGGTTTGGCCTCACAGGGGAATCAGCCCCAGCATTTT. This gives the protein CASGLASQGNQPQHF.

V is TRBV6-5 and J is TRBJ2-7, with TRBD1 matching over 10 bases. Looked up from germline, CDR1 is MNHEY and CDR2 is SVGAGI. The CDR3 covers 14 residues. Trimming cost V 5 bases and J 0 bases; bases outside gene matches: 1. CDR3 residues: CASSRTGGSYEQYF. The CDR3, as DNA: TGTGCCAGCAGTCGGACAGGGGGCTCCTACGAGCAGTACTTC.

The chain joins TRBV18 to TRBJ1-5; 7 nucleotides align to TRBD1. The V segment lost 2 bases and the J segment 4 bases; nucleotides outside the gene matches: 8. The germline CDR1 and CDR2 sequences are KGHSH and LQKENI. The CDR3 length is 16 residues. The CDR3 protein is CASSPESTGQNQPQHF. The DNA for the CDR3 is TGTGCCAGCTCACCAGAATCGACAGGGCAAAATCAGCCCCAGCATTTT. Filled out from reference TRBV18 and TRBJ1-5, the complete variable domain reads NAGVMQNPRHLVRRRGQEARLRCSPMKGHSHVYWYRQLPEEGLKFMVYLQKENIIDESGMPKERFSAEFPKEGPSILRIQQVVRGDSAAYFCASSPESTGQNQPQHFGDGTRLSIL.

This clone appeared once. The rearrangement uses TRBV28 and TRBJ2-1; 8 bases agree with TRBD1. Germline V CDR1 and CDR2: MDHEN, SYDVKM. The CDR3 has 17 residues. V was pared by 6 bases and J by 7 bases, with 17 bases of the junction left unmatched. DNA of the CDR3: TGTGCCAGCAGAGCGGACAGGGCCAGAGTGCAAGTGAATGAGCAGTTCTTC. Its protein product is CASRADRARVQVNEQFF.